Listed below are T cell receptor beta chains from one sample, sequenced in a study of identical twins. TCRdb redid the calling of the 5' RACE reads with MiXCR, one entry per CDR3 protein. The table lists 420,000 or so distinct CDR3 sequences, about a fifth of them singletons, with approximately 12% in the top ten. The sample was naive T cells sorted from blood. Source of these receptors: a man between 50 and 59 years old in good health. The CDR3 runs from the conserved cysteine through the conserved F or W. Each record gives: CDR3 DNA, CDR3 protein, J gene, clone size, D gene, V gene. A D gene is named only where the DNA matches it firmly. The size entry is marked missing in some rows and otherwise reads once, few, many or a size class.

CDR3 DNA: TGTGCCAGCAGTAAACACTACGAGCAGTACTTC
CDR3 protein: CASSKHYEQYF
J gene: TRBJ2-7
clone size: .
D gene: .
V gene: TRBV27

CDR3 DNA: TGTGCCAGCAGCCACCTCGGCAGGGGAGCTGAAGCTTTCTTT
CDR3 protein: CASSHLGRGAEAFF
J gene: TRBJ1-1
clone size: .
D gene: .
V gene: TRBV14

CDR3 DNA: TGCAGTGCTCACCACAGGGGGCACGACAATGAGCAGTTCTTC
CDR3 protein: CSAHHRGHDNEQFF
J gene: TRBJ2-1
clone size: .
D gene: TRBD1
V gene: TRBV20-1

CDR3 DNA: TGTGCCAGCAGCTTAGGGGTAATGACTGGAAACACCATATATTTT
CDR3 protein: CASSLGVMTGNTIYF
J gene: TRBJ1-3
clone size: few
D gene: .
V gene: TRBV7-2

CDR3 DNA: TGTGCCACCAGCAGAGGATTAGGAGATCATCAGCCCCAGCATTTT
CDR3 protein: CATSRGLGDHQPQHF
J gene: TRBJ1-5
clone size: .
D gene: .
V gene: TRBV15

CDR3 DNA: TGTGCCAGCAGCTTTGGCGGGGGGGTGACTGAAGCTTTCTTT
CDR3 protein: CASSFGGGVTEAFF
J gene: TRBJ1-1
clone size: .
D gene: .
V gene: TRBV7-2

CDR3 DNA: TGTGCCATCAGCCCCTACCGGGACAGGGGGTTCGAGCAGTACTTC
CDR3 protein: CAISPYRDRGFEQYF
J gene: TRBJ2-7
clone size: .
D gene: TRBD1
V gene: TRBV10-3

CDR3 DNA: TGTGCCAGCAGTTACTCGACTAGCGGGGCTTACAATGAGCAGTTCTTC
CDR3 protein: CASSYSTSGAYNEQFF
J gene: TRBJ2-1
clone size: many
D gene: TRBD2
V gene: TRBV6-5

CDR3 DNA: TGTGCCAGCAGCTCGGCGGGAATTCGTACTGAAGCTTTCTTT
CDR3 protein: CASSSAGIRTEAFF
J gene: TRBJ1-1
clone size: many
D gene: .
V gene: TRBV7-2

CDR3 DNA: TGTGCCAGCATCGTACAGGGGGCGATAGCGAACACCGGGGAGCTGTTTTTT
CDR3 protein: CASIVQGAIANTGELFF
J gene: TRBJ2-2
clone size: few
D gene: .
V gene: TRBV21-1

CDR3 DNA: TGTGCCAGCTCACCGGGAGGAGGAAACATTCAGTACTTC
CDR3 protein: CASSPGGGNIQYF
J gene: TRBJ2-4
clone size: .
D gene: .
V gene: TRBV18

CDR3 DNA: TGTGCCATCAGTACGACACGAGCCTACGAGCAGTACTTC
CDR3 protein: CAISTTRAYEQYF
J gene: TRBJ2-7
clone size: few
D gene: .
V gene: TRBV10-3

CDR3 DNA: TGCAGCGCCGGACAGGGCACCTACGAGCAGTACTTC
CDR3 protein: CSAGQGTYEQYF
J gene: TRBJ2-7
clone size: .
D gene: TRBD1
V gene: TRBV29-1

CDR3 DNA: TGTGCCAGCAGCGAAGGGGGAAGTCAGTATTTT
CDR3 protein: CASSEGGSQYF
J gene: TRBJ2-3
clone size: many
D gene: .
V gene: TRBV2

CDR3 DNA: TGTGCCAGCAGCTTCCGTCTGGGCGGGGGGGATAACTACAATGAGCAGTTCTTC
CDR3 protein: CASSFRLGGGDNYNEQFF
J gene: TRBJ2-1
clone size: .
D gene: TRBD2
V gene: TRBV11-2

CDR3 DNA: TGCAGCGTTGAAGAAGCAGGACTAGCGGTTAATGAGCAGTTCTTC
CDR3 protein: CSVEEAGLAVNEQFF
J gene: TRBJ2-1
clone size: .
D gene: TRBD2
V gene: TRBV29-1

CDR3 DNA: TGTGCCACCAGCAGAGAAGCAGGGGCCCAAGAGACCCAGTACTTC
CDR3 protein: CATSREAGAQETQYF
J gene: TRBJ2-5
clone size: many
D gene: .
V gene: TRBV15

CDR3 DNA: TGCAGTGCTAGACCCCCAAGACGCAGACCCTACGAGCAGTACTTC
CDR3 protein: CSARPPRRRPYEQYF
J gene: TRBJ2-7
clone size: few
D gene: .
V gene: TRBV20-1

CDR3 DNA: TGTGCCAGCAGCCAAGAATGGCAGGGACTAGCGGGAGGGCGAGAGACCCAGTACTTC
CDR3 protein: CASSQEWQGLAGGRETQYF
J gene: TRBJ2-5
clone size: many
D gene: TRBD2
V gene: TRBV4-2

CDR3 DNA: TGTGCCTGGAGTGTACCCCCAGCTGGGGGGTTCTTC
CDR3 protein: CAWSVPPAGGFF
J gene: TRBJ2-1
clone size: .
D gene: .
V gene: TRBV30

CDR3 DNA: TGTGCCACTCTTAGGGGGGCGAACACCGGGGAGCTGTTTTTT
CDR3 protein: CATLRGANTGELFF
J gene: TRBJ2-2
clone size: few
D gene: .
V gene: TRBV10-3

CDR3 DNA: TGTGCCAGCAGCCAAGGACCTACCTATGGCTACACCTTC
CDR3 protein: CASSQGPTYGYTF
J gene: TRBJ1-2
clone size: .
D gene: .
V gene: TRBV11-2

CDR3 DNA: TGTGCCACCAGTGATTTGCTCGACAACAATGAGCAGTTCTTC
CDR3 protein: CATSDLLDNNEQFF
J gene: TRBJ2-1
clone size: many
D gene: .
V gene: TRBV24-1

CDR3 DNA: TGCGCCAGCAGCCAAGACGACCGGGACCGCGTATCTGAAGCTTTCTTT
CDR3 protein: CASSQDDRDRVSEAFF
J gene: TRBJ1-1
clone size: .
D gene: .
V gene: TRBV4-1